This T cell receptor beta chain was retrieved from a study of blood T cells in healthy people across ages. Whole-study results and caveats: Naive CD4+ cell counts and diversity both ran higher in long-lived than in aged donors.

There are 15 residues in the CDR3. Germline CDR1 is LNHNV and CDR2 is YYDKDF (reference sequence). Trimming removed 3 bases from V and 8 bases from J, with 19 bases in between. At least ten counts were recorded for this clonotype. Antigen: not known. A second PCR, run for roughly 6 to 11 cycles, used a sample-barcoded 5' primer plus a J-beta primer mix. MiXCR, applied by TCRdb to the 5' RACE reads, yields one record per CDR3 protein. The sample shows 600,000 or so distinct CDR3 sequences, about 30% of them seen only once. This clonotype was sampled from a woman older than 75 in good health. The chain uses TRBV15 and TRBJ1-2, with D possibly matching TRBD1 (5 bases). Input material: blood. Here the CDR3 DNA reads TGTGCCACCAGCAGGGGGGGAGATAACTATGGCGGCTACACCTTC. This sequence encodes CATSRGGDNYGGYTF. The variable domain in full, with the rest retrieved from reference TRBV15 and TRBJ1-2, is DAMVIQNPRYQVTQFGKPVTLSCSQTLNHNVMYWYQQKSSQAPKLLFHYYDKDFNNEADTPDNFQSRRPNTSFCFLDIRSPGLGDTAMYLCATSRGGDNYGGYTFGSGTRLTVV.